This record looks at one TCR beta chain sequence and its context. Source study methods: Reference gene primer amplification in the assay estimated nucleated cell counts. Some clones are missing from TCRdb's copy, which holds only in-frame ones; the method was immunoSEQ multiplex PCR. V and J calls and clone size are copied from that table; D and trimming were computed from the DNA. Among 4,000 to 6,000 clones listed, more than 70% were seen once. The data were taken from a study of blood T cell repertoires in COVID-19. The overall study: Whether acute or convalescent, the COVID-19 samples came from the United States, Italy and Spain. From T cells, B-cell-depleted T cells, or PBMCs came the material, which was cDNA or gDNA.

The CDR3 runs 12 residues. CDR1 and CDR2 from the germline V gene are SGHAT and FQNNGV. V shed 7 bases and J shed 8 bases, with 12 bases lying between them. Seattle patients were enrolled during active infection and followed longitudinally. The TCR sequence derives from a man between 70 and 80 years old with COVID-19, enrolled during active disease. What was sequenced was peripheral blood. V gene TRBV11-2 combines with J gene TRBJ2-1; TRBD2 might be the D (5 bases). CDR3 loop: CASTGKTDEQFF. In DNA form, the CDR3 reads TGTGCCAGCACGGGGAAAACAGATGAGCAGTTCTTC. Full variable domain (rest looked up from reference TRBV11-2 and TRBJ2-1): EAGVAQSPRYKIIEKRQSVAFWCNPISGHATLYWYQQILGQGPKLLIQFQNNGVVDDSQLPKDRFSAERLKGVDSTLKIQPAKLEDSAVYLCASTGKTDEQFFGPGTRLTVL.